The 26 T cell receptor beta chains reported below all come from one sample, sequenced in a study of T cells in Graves' hyperthyroidism and ophthalmopathy. Authors of the study amplified TCR beta CDR3 regions from RNA transcripts. Primed by the HTBI set, a first-round RT-PCR was run on the TCR CDR3. TCRdb recomputed calls from the multiplex PCR reads with MiXCR, one row per CDR3 protein. The sample has 350,000 to 400,000 distinct CDR3 sequences, about a fifth seen once. Sequencing was performed on blood. Receptors were obtained from a young man with Graves' ophthalmopathy.

The rearrangement uses TRBV5-6 and TRBJ1-2, with TRBD1 identical over 7 bases. Per the germline V gene, CDR1 is SGHDT and CDR2 is YYEEEE. This CDR3 region has 14 residues. With V trimmed by 4 bases and J by 4 bases, 7 bases remained unmatched. The CDR3 sequence is CASSPGTAVYGYTF. The CDR3 DNA reads TGTGCCAGCAGCCCGGGGACAGCAGTCTATGGCTACACCTTC.

The sample holds many counts of this clonotype. The chain employs TRBV27 and TRBJ1-6; a possible D gene is TRBD1 (6 bases). Germline V lookup: CDR1 MNHEY, CDR2 SMNVEV (reference sequence). Trimming shortened V by 6 bases and J by 8 bases, and 14 bases separated the two germline ends. The CDR3 totals 14 residues. The CDR3 bases are TGTGCCAGCAGCCGCCAAAGGGGGGATTCACCCCTCCACTTT. Its protein product is CASSRQRGDSPLHF.

There are many counts of this clonotype. The CDR3 region has the DNA TGCGCCAGCAGCGTAGCACCCATAACGGGTAGTGTTTCACCCCTCCACTTT. This gives the protein CASSVAPITGSVSPLHF. The chain recombines TRBV5-1 with TRBJ1-6; D ambiguous. The germline V gene has CDR1 SGHRS and CDR2 YFSETQ. The V and J ends lost 4 bases and 9 bases respectively, with 23 bases between them. This CDR3 is 17 amino acids long. Full variable domain (rest looked up from reference TRBV5-1 and TRBJ1-6): KAGVTQTPRYLIKTRGQQVTLSCSPISGHRSVSWYQQTPGQGLQFLFEYFSETQRNKGNFPGRFSGRQFSNSRSEMNVSTLELGDSALYLCASSVAPITGSVSPLHFGNGTRLTVT.

This clonotype has ten or more counts. The chain is built from TRBV28 and TRBJ1-4; D possibly corresponds to TRBD1 (5 bases). The CDR3 contains 14 residues. Germline values: CDR1 MDHEN, CDR2 SYDVKM. V lost 7 bases and J lost 3, with 12 bases in between. The chain's CDR3 is CASKPGLPNEKLFF. CDR3 DNA sequence: TGTGCCAGCAAACCGGGACTGCCTAATGAAAAACTGTTTTTT.

This clonotype was observed a handful of times. The V and J genes are TRBV7-2 and TRBJ2-5; D is perhaps TRBD2 (6 bases). Germline CDR1 is SGHTA and CDR2 is FQGNSA. CDR3 size: 19 residues. Trimming removed 5 bases from V and 2 bases from J, with 27 bases in between. For the CDR3, the DNA is TGTGCCAGCAGCCTACTAGCCCGGTCACCAGAGGCCCCACAAGAGACCCAGTACTTC. Amino acid sequence: CASSLLARSPEAPQETQYF.

This clonotype was counted many times. This chain uses TRBV2 with TRBJ1-1; the D gene is possibly TRBD1 (5 bases). Looked up from germline, CDR1 is SNHLY and CDR2 is FYNNEI. Trimming took off 5 bases at V and 2 bases at J, with 15 bases between the two ends. The length of the CDR3 is 15 residues. Here the CDR3 DNA reads TGTGCCAGCAGTTCCCTTGAAGGGGCAAACACTGAAGCTTTCTTT. This sequence encodes CASSSLEGANTEAFF.

This clonotype was detected many times. The chain couples TRBV5-1 to TRBJ2-5, with a possible D match to TRBD2 (5 bases). The CDR3 runs to 15 residues. Trimming removed 4 bases from V and 0 bases from J, with 13 bases in between. Germline CDR1 and CDR2: SGHRS and YFSETQ. CDR3 in amino acids: CASSPTRTYQETQYF. The CDR3 DNA sequence: TGCGCCAGCAGCCCTACTAGGACCTACCAAGAGACCCAGTACTTC.

The rearrangement joins TRBV14 to TRBJ2-3, with TRBD2 identical over 9 bases. The CDR3 totals 16 residues. The junction had 8 bases not matched to a gene; V was cut back by 5 bases and J by 2 bases. The germline CDR1 and CDR2 sequences are SGHDN and FVKESK. The CDR3 region has the DNA TGTGCCAGCAGCGAAGTAGCGGGGGCCTACACAGATACGCAGTATTTT. Its translation: CASSEVAGAYTDTQYF. Filled out from reference TRBV14 and TRBJ2-3, the complete variable domain reads EAGVTQFPSHSVIEKGQTVTLRCDPISGHDNLYWYRRVMGKEIKFLLHFVKESKQDESGMPNNRFLAERTGGTYSTLKVQPAELEDSGVYFCASSEVAGAYTDTQYFGPGTRLTVL.

The genes are TRBV7-2 and TRBJ2-7; 12 positions match TRBD2. Per germline, CDR1 SGHTA and CDR2 FQGNSA. This CDR3 spans 17 amino acids. V trimming: 6 bases; J trimming: 3 bases; junction bases outside the gene matches: 12. CDR3 residues: CASSMASGGAKFYEQYF. The CDR3 nucleotides are TGTGCCAGCAGTATGGCTAGCGGGGGGGCAAAATTCTACGAGCAGTACTTC. Drawing the rest from reference TRBV7-2 and TRBJ2-7, the complete variable domain is GAGVSQSPSNKVTEKGKDVELRCDPISGHTALYWYRQSLGQGLEFLIYFQGNSAPDKSGLPSDRFSAERTGGSVSTLTIQRTQQEDSAVYLCASSMASGGAKFYEQYFGPGTRLTVT.

This clonotype was picked up a small number of times. V gene TRBV11-2 combines with J gene TRBJ1-6, with unresolved D. This CDR3 is built from 15 residues. V lost 3 bases and J lost 7, with 13 bases in between. From germline, CDR1 is SGHAT and CDR2 FQNNGV. CDR3 in amino acids: CASSLFSLGNSPLHF. The CDR3 bases are TGTGCCAGCAGCTTGTTCTCGCTGGGGAATTCACCCCTCCACTTT.

This clonotype occurred a few times. V usage is TRBV14 and J usage is TRBJ2-1; TRBD2 is a possible D gene (5 bases). The germline gives CDR1 SGHDN, CDR2 FVKESK. V lost 4 bases to trimming and J lost 2 bases, with 9 bases between them. The CDR3 runs 14 residues. CDR3 loop: CASSPRGTYNEQFF. The CDR3 coding sequence is TGTGCCAGCAGCCCTCGGGGTACCTACAATGAGCAGTTCTTC.

This clonotype has just a few counts. The V call is TRBV15, the J call TRBJ1-5; 7 bases match TRBD1. Germline lookup yields CDR1 LNHNV and CDR2 YYDKDF (reference sequence). The CDR3 is 14 residues long. The V and J ends lost 6 bases and 7 bases, in that order; junction bases with no gene match: 9. CDR3 residues: CATRAGGAGQPQHF. The CDR3 bases are TGTGCCACCAGAGCAGGGGGGGCCGGGCAGCCCCAGCATTTT.

There are a few counts of this clonotype. The chain has TRBV9 and TRBJ2-3; D might be TRBD1 or TRBD2, each matching 6 bases. The germline V gene encodes CDR1 SGDLS and CDR2 YYNGEE. The V and J ends lost 3 bases and 3 bases respectively, with 17 bases between them. The CDR3 loop spans 16 amino acids. Here the CDR3 DNA reads TGTGCCAGCAGCGAAAGGGGGGCCACCATGACAGATACGCAGTATTTT. Translating it yields CASSERGATMTDTQYF.

The sample holds a few counts of this clonotype. The chain is built from TRBV6-2 or TRBV6-3 and TRBJ1-2, with D possibly TRBD1 on 5 matching bases. V was clipped by 5 bases and J by 6 bases, with 13 bases between them. This CDR3 is built from 13 residues. Germline V CDR1 and CDR2: MNHEY, SVGEGT. CDR3 residues: CASSASGFDGYTF. In DNA, the CDR3 is TGTGCCAGCAGTGCATCAGGGTTCGATGGCTACACCTTC.

This clonotype appeared many times. The chain employs TRBV10-3 and TRBJ2-1; D is tentatively TRBD1 or TRBD2 (5 bases each). CDR1 ENHRY and CDR2 SYGVKD come from the germline V gene. The CDR3 length is 13 residues. V lost 2 bases to trimming and J lost 8 bases, with 10 bases between them. CDR3 DNA: TGTGCCATCAGTGAGAGGGACCTCGATGAGCAGTTCTTC. Translating gives CAISERDLDEQFF.

The rearrangement uses TRBV28 and TRBJ2-6; D gene unclear. The CDR3 covers 15 residues. Per germline, CDR1 MDHEN and CDR2 SYDVKM. The V gene lost 2 bases and the J gene lost 4 bases, with 9 bases spanning the gap. The CDR3: CASSLRIAGANVLTF. The CDR3 DNA follows: TGTGCCAGCAGTTTACGAATCGCGGGGGCCAACGTCCTGACTTTC. The full variable domain, with the rest looked up from reference TRBV28 and TRBJ2-6, is DVKVTQSSRYLVKRTGEKVFLECVQDMDHENMFWYRQDPGLGLRLIYFSYDVKMKEKGDIPEGYSVSREKKERFSLILESASTNQTSMYLCASSLRIAGANVLTFGAGSRLTVL.

This clonotype was observed a handful of times. The chain is built from TRBV6-1 and TRBJ2-3; no firm D call. Germline loops: CDR1 MNHNS, CDR2 SASEGT. Trimming removed 5 bases at V and 6 bases at J, with 15 bases between. This CDR3 is 14 amino acids long. For the CDR3, the DNA is TGTGCCAGCAGTCCAAACTGGGCTACTGATACGCAGTATTTT. Translating it yields CASSPNWATDTQYF.

The sample holds many counts of this clonotype. The chain recombines TRBV18 with TRBJ2-4; the D gene could be TRBD1 or TRBD2 (6 bases each). CDR1 is KGHSH and CDR2 is LQKENI in the germline V gene. Trimming took off 6 bases at V and 8 bases at J, with 14 bases between the two ends. This CDR3 has 13 amino acids. CDR3 in amino acids: CASSRQEGDIQYF. The DNA for the CDR3 is TGTGCCAGCTCGCGACAGGAGGGGGACATTCAGTACTTC. The variable domain in full, with the rest retrieved from reference TRBV18 and TRBJ2-4, is NAGVMQNPRHLVRRRGQEARLRCSPMKGHSHVYWYRQLPEEGLKFMVYLQKENIIDESGMPKERFSAEFPKEGPSILRIQQVVRGDSAAYFCASSRQEGDIQYFGAGTRLSVL.

This clonotype came up many times. CDR3 bases: TGTGCCAGCAGCCAACCGGGACTAGCCGGAGAGACCCAGTACTTC. It codes for CASSQPGLAGETQYF. The rearrangement links TRBV4-2 to TRBJ2-5; 9 nucleotides agree with TRBD2. The V gene's germline CDR1 is LGHNA and CDR2 YNFKEQ. The CDR3 contains 15 residues. Trimming removed 2 bases from V and 4 bases from J; junction bases left unmatched: 5.

This clonotype was recorded at least ten times. V is TRBV3-1 and J is TRBJ1-2; no clear D gene. The germline CDR1 and CDR2 sequences are LGHDT and YNNKEL (reference sequence). Trimming took off 1 base at V and 6 bases at J, with 18 bases between the two ends. The length of the CDR3 is 16 residues. CDR3 nucleotides: TGTGCCAGCAGCCAAGGGAGGTCCGGGCGGCAAGATGGCTACACCTTC. Translation: CASSQGRSGRQDGYTF.

This clonotype was observed a handful of times. The V and J genes are TRBV6-6 and TRBJ2-2; no definite D call. CDR1 and CDR2 (germline): MNHNY, SVGAGI (reference sequence). V gave up 0 bases and J gave up 4 bases, with 12 bases separating them. There are 16 residues in the CDR3. The CDR3 sequence is CASSYSGFEVTGELFF. The CDR3 nucleotides read TGTGCCAGCAGTTACTCAGGGTTCGAAGTCACCGGGGAGCTGTTTTTT.

In its sample, this clonotype was seen many times. The genes are TRBV2 and TRBJ2-1, with 9 bases identical to TRBD2. This CDR3 region has 15 residues. J was trimmed by 7 bases and V by 8 bases; bases with no gene match: 12. CDR1 is SNHLY, CDR2 FYNNEI, per germline. CDR3 nucleotides: TGTGCCAGCGTAACCGGGACTAGCTCCTTAAATGAGCAGTTCTTC. This encodes CASVTGTSSLNEQFF.

CDR3 protein: CASRTNGQGRETQYF. The CDR3 DNA follows: TGTGCCAGCAGAACCAATGGACAGGGGAGAGAGACCCAGTACTTC. The V call is TRBV28, the J call TRBJ2-5; 9 bases fit TRBD1. CDR1 MDHEN and CDR2 SYDVKM come from the germline V gene. The CDR3 spans 15 residues. Germline trimming cut 6 bases from V and 4 bases from J; bases unmatched to any gene: 9.

This clonotype was picked up a small number of times. The chain combines TRBV20-1 with TRBJ2-1; 9 bases align to TRBD2. The CDR3 runs 16 residues. The V segment lost 7 bases and the J segment 0 bases; nucleotides outside the gene matches: 10. Germline V gene lookup returns CDR1 DFQATT and CDR2 SNEGSKA (reference sequence). CDR3 nucleotide sequence: TGCAGTGAGATGGGCGGGGGGGGAAGCTCCTACAATGAGCAGTTCTTC. Translation: CSEMGGGGSSYNEQFF.

This clonotype showed up many times. V gene TRBV24-1 combines with J gene TRBJ1-4, with D tentatively TRBD1 (6 bases). Germline CDR1 KGHDR, CDR2 SFDVKD. The CDR3 consists of 14 residues. Trimming stripped 5 bases from V and 5 bases from J, with 11 bases between. The CDR3 DNA follows: TGTGCCACCAGTGCCGGACAGAGGAATGAAAAACTGTTTTTT. Encoded protein: CATSAGQRNEKLFF.

This clonotype was observed a few times. The chain combines TRBV6-1 with TRBJ1-1; D is perhaps TRBD1 (5 bases). From germline, CDR1 is MNHNS and CDR2 SASEGT. The CDR3 spans 15 residues. Trimming took off 4 bases at V and 4 bases at J, with 16 bases between the two ends. CDR3 loop: CASSAWDPRGTEAFF. CDR3 DNA: TGTGCCAGCAGTGCCTGGGACCCCCGAGGCACTGAAGCTTTCTTT.